The 25 T cell receptor beta chains below all came from one sample that was sequenced in a study of blood T cells in healthy people across ages. The second PCR ran roughly 6 to 11 cycles with a sample-barcoded 5' primer and J-beta primers. TCRdb used MiXCR to reprocess the 5' RACE reads, holding one entry per CDR3 protein. This table holds about 290,000 distinct CDR3 sequences, 25% to 30% found once. The sample comprised blood. Every receptor here comes from a woman aged 65 to 85 in good health.

The chain is built from TRBV7-2 and TRBJ2-5, with 8 bases aligning to TRBD1. The V gene's germline CDR1 is SGHTA and CDR2 FQGNSA. The CDR3 length is 15 residues. The junction had 5 bases not matched to a gene; V was cut back by 1 base and J by 4 bases. CDR3 protein: CASSLETGARETQYF. The DNA for the CDR3 is TGTGCCAGCAGCTTAGAGACAGGGGCGAGAGAGACCCAGTACTTC.

This clonotype was observed a handful of times. The V call is TRBV5-1, the J call TRBJ1-2, with 7 positions matching TRBD1. This CDR3 spans 16 amino acids. V was clipped by 0 bases and J by 4 bases; unmatched bases: 9. CDR1 SGHRS and CDR2 YFSETQ come from the germline V gene. CDR3 protein: CASSLEMSGGVYGYTF. In DNA, the CDR3 is TGCGCCAGCAGCTTGGAGATGTCAGGGGGGGTCTATGGCTACACCTTC. Full variable domain (outside the CDR3, taken from reference TRBV5-1 and TRBJ1-2): KAGVTQTPRYLIKTRGQQVTLSCSPISGHRSVSWYQQTPGQGLQFLFEYFSETQRNKGNFPGRFSGRQFSNSRSEMNVSTLELGDSALYLCASSLEMSGGVYGYTFGSGTRLTVV.

The chain carries TRBV20-1 and TRBJ2-5; no clear D. Germline V gene sequence: CDR1 DFQATT, CDR2 SNEGSKA (reference sequence). The germline V and J ends were trimmed by 3 bases and 1 base, with 9 bases remaining between them. The CDR3 is made up of 13 amino acids. The CDR3 region is CSASIGPQETQYF. In nucleotides, the CDR3 is TGCAGTGCTAGTATTGGCCCCCAAGAGACCCAGTACTTC.

V gene TRBV9 combines with J gene TRBJ2-1; tentatively, D is TRBD1 or TRBD2 (5 bases each). Looked up from germline, CDR1 is SGDLS and CDR2 is YYNGEE. V was shortened by 0 bases and J by 5 bases, with 9 bases between the two germline ends. There are 14 residues in the CDR3. The CDR3 bases are TGTGCCAGCAGCGTAGCCGGGACCGACAATGAGCAGTTCTTC. It encodes CASSVAGTDNEQFF.

The chain links TRBV3-1 to TRBJ2-5, with D perhaps matching TRBD1 (6 bases). V shed 8 bases and J shed 1 base, with 17 bases lying between them. This CDR3 is 15 amino acids long. Germline V CDR1 and CDR2: LGHDT, YNNKEL (reference sequence). CDR3 bases: TGTGCCAGCCGAGAAGGGGGACACATCCAAGAGACCCAGTACTTC. This translates into CASREGGHIQETQYF.

This clonotype was observed a handful of times. This rearrangement joins TRBV6-5 to TRBJ1-1, with D possibly being TRBD1 (6 bases). Germline V gene sequence: CDR1 MNHEY, CDR2 SVGAGI. V was pared by 6 bases and J by 2 bases, with 10 bases between. This CDR3 region has 13 residues. CDR3 coding DNA: TGTGCCAGCAGACCGGACAGTAACACTGAAGCTTTCTTT. This gives the protein CASRPDSNTEAFF.

The genes are TRBV3-1 and TRBJ2-4; the D is unclear. Germline V gene sequence: CDR1 LGHDT, CDR2 YNNKEL (reference sequence). The CDR3 spans 12 residues. Trimming cost V 1 base and J 5 bases, with 3 bases left between them. The CDR3 here is CASSQAENIQYF. The CDR3 DNA reads TGTGCCAGCAGCCAAGCGGAAAACATTCAGTACTTC.

This clonotype has only a few counts. This chain connects TRBV20-1 to TRBJ2-2; TRBD2 is a possible D gene (5 bases). Germline loops: CDR1 DFQATT, CDR2 SNEGSKA (reference sequence). Trimming pared 3 bases from V and 4 bases from J, leaving 9 bases between. This CDR3 is built from 13 residues. The CDR3 sequence is CSASGVGTGELFF. The CDR3 DNA reads as TGCAGTGCTAGCGGGGTCGGCACCGGGGAGCTGTTTTTT.

The chain's CDR3 is CSARPGTDEQFF. CDR3 in DNA: TGCAGCGCCCGACCCGGGACAGATGAGCAGTTCTTC. The chain carries TRBV29-1 and TRBJ2-1; 7 nucleotides align to TRBD1. The CDR3 totals 12 residues. With 7 bases clipped from V and 8 bases from J, the junction kept 8 bases outside the gene matches. The germline gives CDR1 SQVTM, CDR2 ANQGSEA.

The CDR3 spells CSVGKETQYF. In DNA, the CDR3 is TGCAGCGTTGGAAAAGAGACCCAGTACTTC. The J gene is TRBJ2-5, the V gene TRBV29-1; D remains unclear. The CDR3 extends over 10 amino acids. Germline assignment: CDR1 SQVTM and CDR2 ANQGSEA. Trimming left V 4 bases short and J 3 bases short, with 3 bases between.

Regarding this clonotype: A junction end diverges from the germline sequence, so it may reflect a read error. The chain links TRBV12-3 or TRBV12-4 to TRBJ2-7; D is undetermined. The CDR3 runs 14 residues. The CDR3, as DNA: TGTACCAGCAGGTTGCAGGCGAACTCCTACGAGCAGTACTTC. This gives the protein CTSRLQANSYEQYF.

This clonotype occurred a few times. The V gene is TRBV24-1, the J gene TRBJ1-1; D gene unclear. Germline CDR1 KGHDR, CDR2 SFDVKD. Trimming pared 11 bases from V and 3 bases from J, leaving 12 bases between. The CDR3 has 12 residues. CDR3 protein: CASGDSDTEAFF. The CDR3 nucleotides are TGTGCCAGCGGGGATTCCGACACTGAAGCTTTCTTT.

This clonotype was seen a few times. The chain joins TRBV6-6 to TRBJ1-6, with 9 bases that match TRBD1. The V and J ends lost 11 bases and 6 bases, in that order; junction bases with no gene match: 2. The CDR3 has 12 residues. From germline, CDR1 is MNHNY and CDR2 SVGAGI (reference sequence). The CDR3 DNA follows: TGTGCCGCGGGACAGGGTAATTCACCCCTCCACTTT. It specifies CAAGQGNSPLHF.

Concerning this clonotype: Sequence at one end of the junction differs from germline and may be a read error. The chain joins TRBV20-1 to TRBJ1-2, with 9 bases lining up with TRBD1. Germline lookup yields CDR1 DFQATT and CDR2 SNEGSKA (reference sequence). The CDR3 totals 14 residues. CDR3 in amino acids: CGASSGTGTYGYTF. The CDR3 DNA is TGCGGTGCTTCTTCCGGGACAGGGACTTATGGCTACACCTTC.

This clonotype was counted between two and nine times. The chain joins TRBV20-1 to TRBJ1-2, with TRBD1 matching over 7 bases. Germline V gives CDR1 DFQATT, CDR2 SNEGSKA (reference sequence). V was clipped by 6 bases and J by 6 bases; unmatched bases: 10. The length of the CDR3 is 13 residues. The CDR3 bases are TGCAGTGCAAATTCGTACGACAGGGATGGCTACACCTTC. Protein sequence: CSANSYDRDGYTF.

DNA of the CDR3: TGCAGCGTTGAAGTTCCTAGCGGATACACAGATACGCAGTATTTT. Amino acid sequence: CSVEVPSGYTDTQYF. The rearrangement uses TRBV29-1 and TRBJ2-3, with 7 bases matching TRBD2. J gave up 2 bases and V 1 base, and 6 bases lay outside the gene matches. This CDR3 contains 15 residues. The germline gives CDR1 SQVTM, CDR2 ANQGSEA.

This clonotype turned up a few times. The V call is TRBV29-1, the J call TRBJ2-7; 7 bases align to TRBD1. This CDR3 is 14 amino acids long. J lost 3 bases, V lost 7 bases, and 12 bases had no gene match. Per germline, CDR1 SQVTM and CDR2 ANQGSEA. This chain's CDR3 is CSATSDREDYEQYF. The CDR3, as DNA: TGCAGCGCCACGAGCGACAGGGAAGACTACGAGCAGTACTTC.

This clonotype was picked up one time. The chain carries TRBV10-3 and TRBJ2-5; 8 bases are a match to TRBD1. Germline V lookup: CDR1 ENHRY, CDR2 SYGVKD. The CDR3 has 14 residues. Trimming cost V 6 bases and J 3 bases; bases outside gene matches: 6. The chain's CDR3 is CAISQDRDKETQYF. The CDR3 region has the DNA TGTGCCATCAGCCAGGACAGGGACAAAGAGACCCAGTACTTC.

This clonotype was detected many times. V is TRBV3-1 and J is TRBJ2-5; the D gene is possibly TRBD2 (5 bases). Trimming left V 9 bases short and J 5 bases short, with 13 bases between. CDR3 size: 12 residues. Germline V gives CDR1 LGHDT, CDR2 YNNKEL (reference sequence). CDR3 sequence: CASKRAMETQYF. CDR3 sequence (DNA): TGTGCCAGTAAGAGGGCTATGGAGACCCAGTACTTC.

The gene calls are TRBV12-3 or TRBV12-4 and TRBJ2-7; 9 bases are a match to TRBD1. CDR3 length: 14 amino acids. Germline trimming cut 5 bases from V and 2 bases from J; bases unmatched to any gene: 4. The CDR3 DNA is TGTGCCAGCAGTCGGACAGGGGCCCCCTACGAGCAGTACTTC. Translating gives CASSRTGAPYEQYF.

This chain connects TRBV25-1 to TRBJ2-7, with D possibly TRBD2 on 7 matching bases. The end of the DNA aligns better with TRBJ2-1, so the J call may be wrong. Germline CDR1 reads MGHDK; CDR2 reads SYGVNS. CDR3 size: 12 residues. The chain's CDR3 is CASRGGAGAQFF. The DNA of the CDR3 is TGTGCCAGCAGGGGGGGGGCAGGTGCGCAGTTCTTC.

This clonotype was observed a few times. The chain links TRBV12-3 or TRBV12-4 to TRBJ2-7; 12 bases match TRBD2. The ends lost 6 bases at V and 3 bases at J; junction bases unmatched: 3. The length of the CDR3 is 14 residues. CDR3: CASRLAGGLYEQYF. The DNA for the CDR3 is TGTGCCAGCAGGCTAGCGGGAGGGCTCTACGAGCAGTACTTC.

The chain combines TRBV28 with TRBJ2-3; D remains ambiguous. Per the germline V gene, CDR1 is MDHEN and CDR2 is SYDVKM. Trimming took 7 bases from V and 0 from J, leaving 20 bases between them. There are 17 residues in the CDR3. The CDR3 coding sequence is TGTGCCAGCAATCCTTCGGCTGGCCTTCGCAGCACAGATACGCAGTATTTT. Translated, it gives CASNPSAGLRSTDTQYF.

This clonotype was counted at least ten times. The rearrangement joins TRBV4-1 to TRBJ2-5, with unresolved D. The CDR3 extends over 14 amino acids. Germline V gene sequence: CDR1 MGHRA, CDR2 YSYEKL. Trimming left V 2 bases short and J 5 bases short, with 12 bases between. The CDR3 bases are TGCGCCAGCAGCCAACAGGAAGTTGGGGAGACCCAGTACTTC. Translating gives CASSQQEVGETQYF.

The J gene is TRBJ2-1, the V gene TRBV12-3 or TRBV12-4, with a possible D match to TRBD2 (5 bases). V was pared by 6 bases and J by 8 bases, with 11 bases between. The length of the CDR3 is 12 residues. The CDR3 nucleotides are TGTGCCAGCAGAATGAGGGTCCATGAGCAGTTCTTC. It yields the protein CASRMRVHEQFF.